A selection of T cell receptor beta chains follows, all from one sample in a study of cytomegalovirus exposure and HLA in healthy donors. Clones were sequenced by immunoSEQ multiplex PCR, and TCRdb holds only the in-frame ones, with some missing. Its clone listing holds 100,000 to 150,000 clones. Sequences were obtained from PBMCs. These TCRs come from a man younger than 35 in good health and CMV-seronegative. CDR3s include the opening cysteine and the closing phenylalanine or tryptophan. A D gene is named only where the DNA matches it firmly.

>TRBJ2-1|-|TRBV7-3
TGTGCCAGCAGCCCCACTAGCTACAATGAGCAGTTCTTC
CASSPTSYNEQFF
>TRBJ2-2|-|TRBV11-2
TGTGCCAGCAGCTTAGGCTTCGTGATCGGGGAGACCGGGGAGCTGTTTTTT
CASSLGFVIGETGELFF
>TRBJ2-7|TRBD1|TRBV6-6
TGTGCCAGCAGCGCGGGCACAGGGGCCTACGAGCAGTACTTC
CASSAGTGAYEQYF
>TRBJ2-1|-|TRBV27
TGTGCCAGCAGTTTCACAGGTTCATTCTACAATGAGCAGTTCTTC
CASSFTGSFYNEQFF
>TRBJ1-5|-|TRBV28
TGTGCCAGCACCGGTGGTCAGCCCCAGCATTTT
CASTGGQPQHF
>TRBJ2-5|TRBD1|TRBV7-3
TGTGCCAGCAGCCCTGGACAGGGGAAAGAGGAGACCCAGTACTTC
CASSPGQGKEETQYF
>TRBJ1-6|TRBD1|TRBV9
TGTGCCAGCAGCGAGGAACAGGGGAATGGTTCACCCCTCCACTTT
CASSEEQGNGSPLHF
>TRBJ2-7|-|TRBV13
TGTGCCAGCAGCCTAGGTCCCGGCAGGGAACAATCCTACGAGCAGTACTTC
CASSLGPGREQSYEQYF
>TRBJ1-2|TRBD1|TRBV7-9
TGTGCCAGCAGGGGGGACAGGGTCAATGGCTACACCTTC
CASRGDRVNGYTF
>TRBJ2-1|-|TRBV4-3
TGCGCCAGCAGCCAAGAGGCAGCGTACGATGAGCAGTTCTTC
CASSQEAAYDEQFF
>TRBJ2-1|-|TRBV10-2
TGCGCCAGCAGTGAGCAGGGGGGGCAGTTCTTC
CASSEQGGQFF
>TRBJ2-1|TRBD2|TRBV4-3
TGCGCCAGCAGCCAAGAATCCCCAAAGGGACTAGCGGGAGTAAGTGAGCAGTTCTTC
CASSQESPKGLAGVSEQFF
>TRBJ2-7|-|TRBV30
TGTGCCTGGAGTGTACAAACCTACGAGCAGTACTTC
CAWSVQTYEQYF
>TRBJ1-1|-|TRBV28
TGTGCCAGCAGTTCTTCACCGTTCGGTGAAGCTTTCTTT
CASSSSPFGEAFF
>TRBJ2-7|-|TRBV28
TGTGCCAGCAGTAGGACAGCGGTCGACGAGCAGTACTTC
CASSRTAVDEQYF
>TRBJ2-6|-|TRBV6-4
TGTGCCAGCAGTGACTCGACAACTGGGGCCAACGTCCTGACTTTC
CASSDSTTGANVLTF
>TRBJ2-7|-|TRBV30
TGTGCCTGGAGCCTACCCCCCCAGGGGGGCGAGCAGTACTTC
CAWSLPPQGGEQYF
>TRBJ1-2|TRBD1|TRBV7-9
TGTGCCAGCAGCTCAGGGGGCGCAAATGGCTACACCTTC
CASSSGGANGYTF
>TRBJ1-3|TRBD1|TRBV28
TGTGCCAGCAGCGCAGGGGGGCTAGCAGTTGGAAACACCATATATTTT
CASSAGGLAVGNTIYF
>TRBJ2-7|TRBD2|TRBV4-2
TGTGCCAGCAGCCAAGAAGGGACTAGCGGACTCTACGAGCAGTACTTC
CASSQEGTSGLYEQYF
>TRBJ2-5|-|TRBV19
TGTGCCAGTAGTTGGGTGGGTTCGGGGGAGACCCAGTACTTC
CASSWVGSGETQYF
>TRBJ2-1|TRBD1|TRBV28
TGTGCCAGCAGTTCAACGGTGACAGGGGGCAGGTCCTACAATGAGCAGTTCTTC
CASSSTVTGGRSYNEQFF
>TRBJ2-7|-|TRBV7-9
TGTGCCAGCAGTCGACAGACAGGCAGCAGGGTGGAGCAGTACTTC
CASSRQTGSRVEQYF
>TRBJ1-2|TRBD1|TRBV28
TGTGCCAGCAGTCCCGGGACAGGGGATTGGGGCTACACCTTC
CASSPGTGDWGYTF
>TRBJ2-5|TRBD1|TRBV2
TGTGCCAGCAGCAAACGATCTACAGGGGCAAGCTACCAAGAGACCCAGTACTTC
CASSKRSTGASYQETQYF
>TRBJ2-7|-|TRBV7-2
TGTGCCAGCAGCTTAGGGTATGGAGGGGAGCAGTACTTC
CASSLGYGGEQYF
>TRBJ1-6|TRBD1|TRBV27
TGTGCCAGCAGTTTATGGACAGGGGATAATTCACCCCTCCACTTT
CASSLWTGDNSPLHF